The present T cell receptor beta chain was sequenced within a study of regulatory T cells in long-lasting Graves disease. Study details: Less than 3 months of antithyroid drugs had been taken by newly diagnosed Graves' patients. Overall study results and limits: Favoring TRBV28, TRBJ1-2 and TRBJ2-5 was a feature seen in persistent disease.

Time point here: newly diagnosed GD, antithyroid drugs for less than 3 months. Construction of the TCR library relied on RNA isolated from PBMCs. With 2 bases clipped from V and 7 bases from J, the junction kept 7 bases outside the gene matches. Germline V gene data show CDR1 as SNHLY and CDR2 as FYNNEI. This CDR3 is 15 amino acids long. Both iRepertoire HTBI primers and Arm-PCR of CDR3 regions were used to build the TCR beta libraries. Each CDR3 protein is one row after TCRdb ran MiXCR on the multiplex PCR reads. The data contain 200,000 to 250,000 distinct CDR3 sequences, 20% to 25% of them singletons. Details on this clonotype: The antigen is unknown.

This TCR came from a female donor with Graves disease. The sequenced sample was peripheral blood mononuclear cells (PBMCs), obtained at new diagnosis, from a patient treated with antithyroid drugs. The chain joins TRBV2 to TRBJ2-7, with 11 positions matching TRBD2. The CDR3 region has the DNA TGTGCCAGCAGTGAAAATAGCGGGAGGGCCCAGGAGCAGTACTTC. This codes for CASSENSGRAQEQYF.